This T cell receptor beta chain originates from a study of T-cell memory formation after mild COVID-19. The overall study: There were largely donor-specific TCR clusters.

From germline, CDR1 is MDHEN and CDR2 SYDVKM. J lost 0 bases, V lost 8 bases, and 2 bases had no gene match. The CDR3 is 14 amino acids. Constant-segment primers and 5'RACE yielded cDNA libraries for TCR alpha and TCR beta, each carrying sample barcodes and UMIs. Each CDR3 protein is one row after TCRdb ran MiXCR on the 5' RACE reads. The sample lists about 400,000 distinct CDR3 sequences; roughly 18% were seen once. This clonotype was seen more than once but under ten times. Specimen: PBMCs or a T cell subset sorted from them (not recorded which). The chain is built from TRBV28 and TRBJ2-1, with 9 positions matching TRBD2. The receptor was derived from a man aged 18 to 30 who had mild COVID-19 (a few samples of this study predate the infection). Cell type and time point are not known. CDR3 protein: CASHSGSSYNEQFF. In DNA, the CDR3 is TGTGCCAGCCATAGCGGGAGCTCCTACAATGAGCAGTTCTTC.